This T cell receptor (beta chain) emerged from a study of T-cell memory formation after mild COVID-19 (dated by TCRdb to the early 2020s). Turning to the overall study: Most TCR sequence clusters were specific to one of the two donors. In a couple of donors, T-cell clones that expanded and contracted after mild COVID-19 were followed by sequencing TCRalpha and TCRbeta repertoires longitudinally. The cohort was made up of two young adult volunteers, one female and one male, who were previously healthy. Paper-wide results and their limitations: SARS-CoV-2 specificity was not confirmed for the second-wave clones peaking on day 37. Clones contracting from day 15 to 85 had balanced CD4/CD8 phenotypes, while a second wave expanding from day 15 to 37 was biased towards CD4+. Contracting CD4+ clones were found mainly in CM and EM memory subsets, while CD8+ clones were enriched in EMRA. Only two mild cases were covered by the study, and larger cohorts that include severe cases with pre-infection samples were considered necessary. Some responding clones were detected in pre-infection memory, suggesting pre-existing cross-reactive memory T cells joined the SARS-CoV-2 response.

The germline V gene (reference sequence) provides CDR1 DFQATT and CDR2 SNEGSKA. V was cut back by 2 bases and J by 4 bases, leaving a gap of 16 bases between them. CDR3 length: 15 amino acids, cysteine to phenylalanine. The only DNA kept is the CDR3, 45 bases in frame from the first base. The sample holds a few counts of this clonotype. Its antigen remains undetermined. Per-base qualities were not stored, and no clone one base away is much larger. PBMCs were isolated by Ficoll-Paque density gradient centrifugation. The listed sequencing device is Illumina NovaSeq 6000. Using 5'RACE with constant-segment primers, TCRalpha and TCRbeta cDNA libraries were constructed, with sample barcodes and unique molecular identifiers added in the process. Trizol reagent was used to extract RNA from every sample. The libraries were amplified in two PCR steps, and the second step added a second sample barcode and Illumina TruSeq adapters. Sequencing of libraries was performed on an Illumina NovaSeq with 2 x 150 bp paired-end reads. The authors' pipeline ran thus. With migec v1.2.7, reads were demultiplexed and then collapsed into UMI-guided consensus sequences. Using mixcr v2.1.11, UMI consensuses were aligned to TRA and TRB V and J templates and then assembled into clonotypes. A clonotype was counted as expanded or contracted only when both edgeR and NoisET called the clonotype significant, with the noise models trained on biological replicates. For edgeR calls, a false discovery rate-adjusted p below 0.01 and a log2 fold-change threshold of 1 were applied. As an exploratory analysis of dynamics, max-normalized trajectories of the 1000 most abundant clonotypes were examined with PCA combined with hierarchical clustering. Separately sequenced CD4+ and CD8+ repertoires were used to assign the CD4 or CD8 phenotype of responding clones. TCRdb itself trimmed the public reads at Q25 with fastp, ran MiXCR and retained productive beta chains. Every entry covers one CDR3 protein and lists the most common genes and DNA from its rows. None of the V and J calls come from the authors' own analysis; TCRdb made them. The sample contains more than 80,000 distinct CDR3 sequences, roughly 12% of them found a single time. The leading ten clones occupy around 27% of the sample.

Sequencing was carried out using PBMCs or a T cell subset sorted from them (not recorded which). Here the chain combines TRBV20-1 and TRBJ2-3; TRBD1 could be the D gene, as 6 bases match. The sequence derives from an adult woman who had mild COVID-19 (a few samples of this study predate the infection). The sample titles of this study are shuffled in the database, so cell type and time point are left out; the donor was told from shared clones. The CDR3 region reads CSARHHRVQSDTQYF. The sequence in DNA is TGCAGTGCTAGACACCACAGGGTTCAATCAGATACGCAGTATTTT.